This T cell receptor (beta chain) was found in a study of CD8 T cells in ankylosing spondylitis (dated by TCRdb to about 2017). Regarding the study in general: To find TCR variants linked to disease, the study profiled T cell receptor beta repertoires in ankylosing spondylitis patients and healthy donors. The full study cohort comprised 20 to 30 ankylosing spondylitis patients and approximately 100 healthy donors. Peripheral blood was sampled, and synovial fluid was also collected from ankylosing spondylitis patients. Overall study results and their limits: Some motif variants were previously reported in synovial fluid and blood of reactive arthritis patients, suggesting common disease-initiation mechanisms. A CD8+ phenotype was shown by the disease-linked clones, which were found at relatively low frequencies in peripheral blood. Significant enrichment of the disease-linked clones was reported in matched synovial fluid samples from ankylosing spondylitis patients. Blood from ankylosing spondylitis patients appeared to be characterized by a TCR beta motif made up of fewer than ten highly homologous amino acid variants.

Synovial fluid samples were matched to blood samples from the same ankylosing spondylitis patients. As concerns this clonotype: Its antigen remains undetermined. The input lacks base qualities; no much larger clone sits a single base away.

Reads for this sample came from an Illumina HiSeq 2500. Quantitative 5'-RACE with molecular barcodes was used to prepare TCR beta libraries. In the original analysis: A new computational method, built on a probabilistic model of VDJ rearrangement, was used to identify disease-linked TCR variants. The public reads were run again by TCRdb, first through fastp at Q25 and then through MiXCR, and only productive beta chains were kept. When rows share a CDR3 protein, they turn into one entry using the most common DNA and genes. These V and J calls are TCRdb output, not the study's own analysis. For this sample the table gives around 35,000 distinct CDR3 sequences, of which roughly 13% were detected only once. 25% to 40% of the sample comes from the top ten. The CDR1 and CDR2 encoded by the germline V gene (reference sequence) are LGHDT and YNNKEL. From V the trimming removes 4 bases and from J it removes 3 bases, while the gene matches leave 17 bases of the junction unaccounted for. The CDR3 spans 19 residues, from the cysteine through the phenylalanine. Only the CDR3 DNA is retained, 57 bases long and in frame from the first base.

This receptor chain uses TRBV3-1 and TRBJ2-5, and 10 bases in between align with TRBD2. This clonotype was obtained from a male donor with ankylosing spondylitis. Sequencing was carried out using synovial fluid, either unsorted or a sorted T cell fraction (not recorded which). The nucleotide sequence reads TGTGCCAGCAGCCCAAATGATCTAGCGGGAGAGAAGGGGGAAGAGACCCAGTACTTC. It encodes CASSPNDLAGEKGEETQYF.